A single sample gave rise to the 24 T cell receptor beta chains below, sequenced in a study of T cell responses to AZD1222 COVID-19 vaccine. Repertoires were generated with immunoSEQ multiplex PCR, while TCRdb's copy carries only in-frame clones and drops some. The repertoire holds more than 80,000 clones, with about 90% as singletons. The sequenced sample was peripheral blood, obtained on day 0 of MenACWY control vaccination. These receptors originate from an adult in good health.

This sequence joins TRBV18 and TRBJ2-1; 14 bases match TRBD2. Trimming cost V 6 bases and J 1 base; bases outside gene matches: 5. CDR1 is KGHSH, CDR2 LQKENI, per germline. This CDR3 spans 17 amino acids. DNA of the CDR3: TGTGCCAGCTCCTCGACTAGCGGGGGGGCGTCCTACAATGAGCAGTTCTTC. This gives the protein CASSSTSGGASYNEQFF.

This chain links TRBV28 with TRBJ1-1; 8 positions agree with TRBD1. The V gene's germline CDR1 is MDHEN and CDR2 SYDVKM. The CDR3 is 16 amino acids. The trim removed 6 bases at V and 7 bases at J, leaving 16 bases unmatched. This CDR3 reads CASSYTIDRGRYEAFF. CDR3 sequence (DNA): TGTGCCAGCAGCTATACTATAGACAGGGGCCGTTATGAAGCTTTCTTT.

The V and J genes are TRBV25-1 and TRBJ2-7; D call uncertain. Germline V gene data show CDR1 as MGHDK and CDR2 as SYGVNS. V lost 8 bases and J lost 3, with 11 bases in between. The CDR3 spans 12 residues. This chain's CDR3 is CASSRRLYEQYF. CDR3 DNA sequence: TGTGCCAGCTCTCGGAGACTCTACGAGCAGTACTTC.

This chain connects TRBV4-3 to TRBJ1-2, with 8 bases lining up with TRBD1. V trimming: 0 bases; J trimming: 6 bases; junction bases outside the gene matches: 3. CDR3 length equals 14 residues. Looked up from germline, CDR1 is LGHNA and CDR2 is YSLEER. CDR3 protein: CASSQDRGRNGYTF. The CDR3 DNA reads TGCGCCAGCAGCCAAGACAGGGGGCGGAATGGCTACACCTTC.

The rearrangement links TRBV5-1 to TRBJ1-2, with 10 bases fitting TRBD1. The CDR3 covers 18 residues. V lost 5 bases and J lost 7; bases outside the gene matches: 20. CDR1 is SGHRS, CDR2 YFSETQ, per germline. CDR3 sequence: CASRNQTGGRLGWSGYTF. The CDR3 DNA is TGCGCCAGCAGGAACCAGACAGGGGGCAGACTTGGCTGGTCTGGCTACACCTTC.

The chain couples TRBV11-2 to TRBJ2-3, with 11 bases matching TRBD2. The CDR3 has 14 residues. The trim removed 1 base at V and 8 bases at J, leaving 2 bases unmatched. Germline values: CDR1 SGHAT, CDR2 FQNNGV. The CDR3 sequence: CASSLGLAGGTQYF. The CDR3 DNA is TGTGCCAGCAGCTTAGGGCTAGCGGGAGGTACGCAGTATTTT.

The chain carries TRBV6-6 and TRBJ2-3, with 13 positions matching TRBD2. Germline V lookup: CDR1 MNHNY, CDR2 SVGAGI (reference sequence). The CDR3 spans 15 residues. The junction had 11 bases not matched to a gene; V was cut back by 6 bases and J by 11 bases. CDR3 sequence reads: CASSFTRGTSGEQYF. DNA for the CDR3: TGTGCCAGCAGCTTTACCCGCGGGACTAGCGGGGAGCAGTATTTT.

This sequence joins TRBV16 and TRBJ1-6; D not certain. The V and J ends lost 3 bases and 10 bases respectively, with 13 bases between them. This CDR3 region has 14 residues. CDR1 and CDR2 (germline): KGHSY, FQNENV. As DNA, the CDR3 is TGTGCCAGCAGCCACCCCGAAACTGACTCACCCCTCCACTTT. Protein: CASSHPETDSPLHF.

This chain connects TRBV5-6 to TRBJ1-2; 7 nucleotides align to TRBD1. V shed 4 bases, J shed 2 bases, and the junction held 8 bases outside the gene matches. Germline CDR1 and CDR2: SGHDT and YYEEEE. The CDR3 loop spans 15 amino acids. Here the CDR3 DNA reads TGTGCCAGCAGCATTTACACGACAGGGAACTATGGCTACACCTTC. Translated, it gives CASSIYTTGNYGYTF.

The rearrangement uses TRBV7-2 and TRBJ1-1; D unresolved. Germline loops: CDR1 SGHTA, CDR2 FQGNSA. Between the trimmed V and J ends, which lost 3 bases and 0 bases, there was a span of 8 bases. This CDR3 has 14 amino acids. CDR3 in DNA: TGTGCCAGCAGCTTTCCCAGTTTGAACACTGAAGCTTTCTTT. Its translation: CASSFPSLNTEAFF.

The chain uses TRBV4-3 and TRBJ1-5; D is uncertain. Trimming pared 5 bases from V and 4 bases from J, leaving 12 bases between. Germline-derived CDR1 and CDR2 are LGHNA and YSLEER. This CDR3 comprises 14 residues. Here the CDR3 DNA reads TGCGCCAGCAGCTACCGCGGGGAAAATCAGCCCCAGCATTTT. Its translation is CASSYRGENQPQHF.

V and J are TRBV5-5 and TRBJ1-2; no clear D. Germline assignment: CDR1 SGHKS and CDR2 YYEKEE (reference sequence). The CDR3 is made up of 12 amino acids. V lost 5 bases, J lost 3 bases, and 8 bases lay in between. The DNA of the CDR3 is TGTGCCAGCAGTCCCAGAGACTATGGCTACACCTTC. Encoded protein: CASSPRDYGYTF.

The V call is TRBV5-4, the J call TRBJ2-1; D remains unclear. There are 12 residues in the CDR3. The V gene lost 2 bases and the J gene lost 6 bases, with 6 bases spanning the gap. The germline CDR1 and CDR2 sequences are SGHNT and YYREEE (reference sequence). The chain's CDR3 is CASSFTLNEQFF. In nucleotides, the CDR3 is TGTGCCAGCAGCTTCACCCTCAATGAGCAGTTCTTC. The full variable domain, completed using reference TRBV5-4 and TRBJ2-1, is ETGVTQSPTHLIKTRGQQVTLRCSSQSGHNTVSWYQQALGQGPQFIFQYYREEENGRGNFPPRFSGLQFPNYSSELNVNALELDDSALYLCASSFTLNEQFFGPGTRLTVL.

The V call is TRBV9, the J call TRBJ1-3, with D unclear. Germline lookup yields CDR1 SGDLS and CDR2 YYNGEE. V lost 0 bases and J lost 0, with 7 bases in between. The CDR3 runs to 15 residues. The CDR3 protein is CASSVDDPSGNTIYF. CDR3 coding DNA: TGTGCCAGCAGCGTAGATGACCCCTCTGGAAACACCATATATTTT.

This clone was seen a single time. This sequence joins TRBV6-2 or TRBV6-3 and TRBJ1-5; 8 nucleotides line up with TRBD1. The CDR3 extends over 16 amino acids. The germline gives CDR1 MNHEY, CDR2 SVGEGT. After removal of 3 bases from V and 5 bases from J, the junction contained 9 bases not matched to a gene. CDR3 sequence reads: CASSYLQGAGDQPQHF. In DNA, the CDR3 is TGTGCCAGCAGTTATCTGCAGGGGGCGGGAGATCAGCCCCAGCATTTT.

This chain joins TRBV19 and TRBJ1-1; D is uncertain. This CDR3 has 14 residues. The germline gives CDR1 LNHDA, CDR2 SQIVND (reference sequence). V gave up 1 base and J gave up 4 bases, with 10 bases separating them. CDR3 loop: CASSIGQAGTEAFF. CDR3 bases: TGTGCCAGTAGTATAGGCCAAGCAGGCACTGAAGCTTTCTTT.

This clone was seen only once. The chain recombines TRBV19 with TRBJ2-3; the match to TRBD1 covers 9 bases. The germline CDR1 and CDR2 sequences are LNHDA and SQIVND (reference sequence). The V gene end was trimmed by 2 bases and the J gene end by 4 bases; junction bases not matched to a gene: 4. The CDR3 extends over 15 amino acids. CDR3 sequence (DNA): TGTGCCAGTAGTATAAAGGGACAGGGTCCAGATACGCAGTATTTT. It yields the protein CASSIKGQGPDTQYF. Using reference TRBV19 and TRBJ2-3 for the parts outside the CDR3, the full variable domain is DGGITQSPKYLFRKEGQNVTLSCEQNLNHDAMYWYRQDPGQGLRLIYYSQIVNDFQKGDIAEGYSVSREKKESFPLTVTSAQKNPTAFYLCASSIKGQGPDTQYFGPGTRLTVL.

The J gene is TRBJ2-2, the V gene TRBV19; perhaps TRBD1 as D (6 bases). Trimming cost V 6 bases and J 5 bases, with 19 bases left between them. Germline V gene lookup returns CDR1 LNHDA and CDR2 SQIVND (reference sequence). The CDR3 consists of 16 residues. CDR3 nucleotides: TGTGCCAGTAGCTTAGGGAAAATACAGGGAACCGGGGAGCTGTTTTTT. This translates into CASSLGKIQGTGELFF. Using reference TRBV19 and TRBJ2-2 for the parts outside the CDR3, the full variable domain is DGGITQSPKYLFRKEGQNVTLSCEQNLNHDAMYWYRQDPGQGLRLIYYSQIVNDFQKGDIAEGYSVSREKKESFPLTVTSAQKNPTAFYLCASSLGKIQGTGELFFGEGSRLTVL.

The chain links TRBV30 to TRBJ2-2; D may be TRBD1 (6 bases). V lost 2 bases and J 4 bases, leaving 14 bases between the germline ends. The CDR3 is 15 amino acids. The germline V gene has CDR1 GTSNPN and CDR2 SVGIG (reference sequence). In DNA form, the CDR3 reads TGTGCCTGGAGTTCTCAGGGGCCGGGCACCGGGGAGCTGTTTTTT. Protein sequence: CAWSSQGPGTGELFF.

CDR3 sequence: CASSPGGSPLHF. The CDR3 nucleotides read TGTGCCAGCAGCCCCGGAGGCTCACCCCTCCACTTT. The genes are TRBV5-5 and TRBJ1-6; no clear D gene. Germline assignment: CDR1 SGHKS and CDR2 YYEKEE (reference sequence). The CDR3 loop spans 12 amino acids. V lost 4 bases and J 10 bases, leaving 9 bases between the germline ends.

V gene TRBV18 combines with J gene TRBJ2-6; D is perhaps TRBD1 or TRBD2 (5 bases each). Germline lookup yields CDR1 KGHSH and CDR2 LQKENI. Trimming pared 4 bases from V and 0 bases from J, leaving 10 bases between. The CDR3 extends over 16 amino acids. CDR3 in DNA: TGTGCCAGCTCACTGGGACGGAGCTCTGGGGCCAACGTCCTGACTTTC. Translation: CASSLGRSSGANVLTF.

The chain couples TRBV6-5 to TRBJ1-1; possibly TRBD1 for D (5 bases). Looked up from germline, CDR1 is MNHEY and CDR2 is SVGAGI. V gave up 7 bases and J gave up 1 base, with 13 bases separating them. The CDR3 has 14 residues. CDR3 amino acids: CASTPDRANTEAFF. In DNA form, the CDR3 reads TGTGCCAGCACTCCTGACAGAGCGAACACTGAAGCTTTCTTT.

The chain couples TRBV30 to TRBJ2-7; D is possibly TRBD1 (5 bases). The CDR3 is 14 amino acids. V lost 0 bases and J lost 2, with 11 bases in between. The germline CDR1 and CDR2 sequences are GTSNPN and SVGIG (reference sequence). The CDR3 sequence: CAWSVQLTAYEQYF. CDR3 DNA: TGTGCCTGGAGTGTACAATTGACAGCCTACGAGCAGTACTTC.

The chain links TRBV7-9 to TRBJ1-3; D uncertain. V was shortened by 9 bases and J by 1 base, with 13 bases between the two germline ends. Germline lookup yields CDR1 SEHNR and CDR2 FQNEAQ (reference sequence). There are 14 residues in the CDR3. CDR3 region: CASLPVVSGNTIYF. CDR3 nucleotides: TGTGCCAGTCTTCCCGTTGTGTCTGGAAACACCATATATTTT. Using reference TRBV7-9 and TRBJ1-3 for the parts outside the CDR3, the full variable domain is DTGVSQNPRHKITKRGQNVTFRCDPISEHNRLYWYRQTLGQGPEFLTYFQNEAQLEKSRLLSDRFSAERPKGSFSTLEIQRTEQGDSAMYLCASLPVVSGNTIYFGEGSWLTVV.